A selection of T cell receptor beta chains follows, all from one sample in a study of blood T cell repertoires in COVID-19. The data were produced by immunoSEQ multiplex PCR, yet TCRdb's version contains in-frame clones alone and is incomplete. The sample holds hundreds of thousands of clones, around nine tenths seen once. Material for sequencing was PBMCs or T cells enriched from blood (not recorded which). These receptors all come from a woman between 50 and 59 years old who had been exposed to COVID-19. The CDR3 runs from the conserved cysteine through the conserved F or W. A D gene is named only where the DNA matches it firmly. Clone size, where shown, is once, few, many, or a class for clones that have expanded.

J gene,clone size,CDR3 length,D gene,V gene,CDR3 protein,CDR3 DNA
TRBJ2-3,-,14,TRBD1,TRBV5-1,CASSRTGETDTQYF,TGCGCCAGCAGCCGGACAGGGGAGACAGATACGCAGTATTTT
TRBJ1-2,-,16,TRBD1,TRBV6-4,CASSEHGTGVNYGYTF,TGTGCCAGCAGTGAACATGGGACAGGGGTTAACTATGGCTACACCTTC
TRBJ2-7,-,14,TRBD2,TRBV28,CASSRLAGVYEQYF,TGTGCCAGCAGCCGGTTAGCGGGGGTTTACGAGCAGTACTTC
TRBJ1-2,-,12,-,TRBV28,CASSWRRYGYTF,TGTGCCAGCAGTTGGAGGAGATATGGCTACACCTTC
TRBJ1-1,few,12,-,TRBV10-2,CASRTQNTEAFF,TGCGCCAGTCGCACTCAGAACACTGAAGCTTTCTTT
TRBJ1-1,-,13,TRBD1,TRBV28,CASLTGPNTEAFF,TGTGCCAGCTTGACAGGGCCGAACACTGAAGCTTTCTTT
TRBJ2-2,once,16,-,TRBV18,CASSVNRVPNTGKLFF,TGTGCCAGCTCCGTGAACAGGGTTCCGAACACCGGGAAGCTGTTTTTT
TRBJ1-2,-,15,TRBD1,TRBV30,CAWSPGQVTNYGYTF,TGTGCCTGGAGCCCCGGACAGGTGACCAACTATGGCTACACCTTC
TRBJ1-2,-,13,-,TRBV28,CASSLSGFYGYTF,TGTGCCAGCAGTTTATCGGGGTTCTATGGCTACACCTTC
TRBJ1-1,-,16,-,TRBV19,CASSIGPSRVGAEAFF,TGTGCCAGTAGTATCGGGCCCTCTCGTGTAGGGGCTGAAGCTTTCTTT
TRBJ1-2,-,14,-,TRBV25-1,CASSERWADYGYTF,TGTGCCAGCAGTGAACGATGGGCAGACTATGGCTACACCTTC
TRBJ2-3,-,14,-,TRBV5-4,CASRGGGTPGAQYF,TGTGCCAGCAGGGGTGGAGGGACGCCCGGGGCGCAGTATTTT
TRBJ2-7,-,16,TRBD1,TRBV28,CASSLTWGTGSYEQYF,TGTGCCAGCAGTTTGACTTGGGGGACAGGGTCCTACGAGCAGTACTTC
TRBJ2-1,-,12,-,TRBV29-1,CSVGTSYNEQFF,TGCAGCGTTGGGACAAGCTACAATGAGCAGTTCTTC
TRBJ2-7,-,13,-,TRBV19,CASREAASYEQYF,TGTGCCAGTAGAGAAGCGGCCTCCTACGAGCAGTACTTC
TRBJ2-7,once,13,-,TRBV2,CATRAGDAYEQYF,TGTGCCACCCGGGCAGGGGACGCCTACGAGCAGTACTTC
TRBJ1-1,-,13,-,TRBV7-6,CASSFSAGAEAFF,TGTGCCAGCAGCTTTTCGGCAGGCGCTGAAGCTTTCTTT
TRBJ1-4,-,18,TRBD1,TRBV27,CASAPWGQGKRANEKLFF,TGTGCCAGCGCACCCTGGGGACAGGGGAAAAGAGCTAATGAAAAACTGTTTTTT
TRBJ2-2,-,14,-,TRBV28,CASILYRNTGELFF,TGTGCCAGCATCCTATACAGGAACACCGGGGAGCTGTTTTTT
TRBJ2-7,-,17,TRBD2,TRBV6-1,CASSDGLAEVHPYEQYF,TGTGCCAGCAGTGACGGACTAGCGGAGGTCCACCCCTACGAGCAGTACTTC
TRBJ2-3,-,16,TRBD2,TRBV3-1/TRBV3-2,CASSYGPSGVRDTQYF,TGTGCCAGCAGCTACGGTCCTAGCGGGGTTCGGGATACGCAGTATTTT
TRBJ1-2,-,10,-,TRBV28,CASSSDGYTF,TGTGCCAGCAGCTCAGATGGCTACACCTTC
TRBJ2-7,-,13,-,TRBV9,CASSVAAGNEQYF,TGTGCCAGCAGCGTAGCTGCAGGGAACGAGCAGTACTTC
TRBJ1-4,-,16,-,TRBV27,CASSLSGGARNEKLFF,TGTGCCAGCAGTTTATCGGGGGGGGCCCGGAATGAAAAACTGTTTTTT
TRBJ1-3,-,15,-,TRBV25-1,CASSGRELAGNTIYF,TGTGCCAGCAGTGGGAGGGAGCTCGCTGGAAACACCATATATTTT
TRBJ1-5,-,14,TRBD1,TRBV7-8,CASSWTGESQPQHF,TGTGCCAGCAGCTGGACAGGGGAATCTCAGCCCCAGCATTTT
TRBJ1-1,-,11,-,TRBV6-5,CASYRNTEAFF,TGTGCCAGCTACAGAAACACTGAAGCTTTCTTT
TRBJ2-7,-,14,-,TRBV5-6,CASSLPLVTHEQYF,TGTGCCAGCAGCTTGCCTCTAGTTACCCACGAGCAGTACTTC
TRBJ1-2,-,14,-,TRBV4-1,CASSQESPGLGYTF,TGCGCCAGCAGCCAAGAGTCGCCAGGGTTAGGCTACACCTTC
TRBJ1-2,-,14,-,TRBV6-2/TRBV6-3,CASSYGGVGPGYTF,TGTGCCAGCAGTTACGGGGGCGTGGGTCCTGGCTACACCTTC
TRBJ2-7,-,15,TRBD2,TRBV18,CASSLRLAEIYEQYF,TGTGCCAGCTCACTCCGACTAGCGGAAATTTACGAGCAGTACTTC
TRBJ1-1,-,13,-,TRBV2,CASSRDMNTEAFF,TGTGCCAGCAGTAGAGACATGAACACTGAAGCTTTCTTT
TRBJ1-4,-,14,-,TRBV28,CASSFRGGGEKLFF,TGTGCCAGCAGTTTTAGGGGTGGTGGGGAAAAACTGTTTTTT
TRBJ2-1,-,14,-,TRBV29-1,CSVEEQESYNEQFF,TGCAGCGTTGAAGAACAGGAATCCTACAATGAGCAGTTCTTC
TRBJ2-3,-,17,-,TRBV7-6,CASSPHIAGQGRDTQYF,TGTGCCAGCAGCCCACATATAGCGGGACAGGGACGTGATACGCAGTATTTT
TRBJ1-6,once,14,TRBD1,TRBV19,CASGQQGQNSPLHF,TGTGCCAGTGGACAACAGGGACAGAATTCACCCCTCCACTTT
TRBJ2-7,few,15,TRBD2,TRBV2,CASSEASGGAYEQYF,TGTGCCAGCAGTGAAGCCAGCGGGGGGGCCTACGAGCAGTACTTC